This record looks at one T cell receptor (beta chain) sequence and its context. What it binds is unknown. This sample is drawn from a study of T cell responses to AZD1222 COVID-19 vaccine. Findings and limits, study-wide: Spike-specific TCR breadth and depth were elevated following two AZD1222 doses. The reported proportion of spike-specific TCRs targeting unmutated variant regions was nearly half. Females outnumbered males among donors, who were mostly white British; clonal diversity was possibly underestimated.

Here immunoSEQ multiplex PCR was the method, and the copy in TCRdb shows in-frame clones only, minus some. This sample has roughly 99,000 clones, with 90% to 95% found just once. Germline loops: CDR1 SGHNT, CDR2 YENEEA. This CDR3 spans 18 amino acids. V dropped 3 bases and J dropped 0; count of bases not matched to a gene: 9. The V and J genes are TRBV11-3 and TRBJ2-7; 12 positions agree with TRBD1. The input for sequencing was peripheral blood, taken on day 0 of AZD1222 vaccination. The sequence was collected from an adult in good health. DNA for the CDR3: TGTGCCAGCAGCTTTATAAGTGGGACAGGGGGCATCTCCTACGAGCAGTACTTC. This gives the protein CASSFISGTGGISYEQYF. The variable domain in full, with the rest retrieved from reference TRBV11-3 and TRBJ2-7, is EAGVVQSPRYKIIEKKQPVAFWCNPISGHNTLYWYLQNLGQGPELLIRYENEEAVDDSQLPKDRFSAERLKGVDSTLKIQPAELGDSAVYLCASSFISGTGGISYEQYFGPGTRLTVT.